Shown below are 6 T cell receptor beta chains from a single sample sequenced in a study of cytomegalovirus exposure and HLA in healthy donors. The PCR ran on 60 Vbeta and 13 Jbeta primers. Sequencing used immunoSEQ multiplex PCR; TCRdb keeps in-frame clones, though not all of them. The repertoire holds some 150,000 clones, with 60% to 80% as singletons. The specimen sequenced was PBMCs. The receptors were sampled from a female donor in good health and CMV-seronegative.

Comment on this clone: Other DNA sequences in the same sample also yield this CDR3. The chain joins TRBV30 to TRBJ2-4, with unresolved D. The V gene lost 4 bases and the J gene lost 0 bases, with 4 bases spanning the gap. The CDR3 sequence is 12 residues long. Germline loops: CDR1 GTSNPN, CDR2 SVGIG (reference sequence). The CDR3 region has the DNA TGTGCCTGGAATAAAGCCAAAAACATTCAGTACTTC. Its translation: CAWNKAKNIQYF.

The chain has TRBV28 and TRBJ2-1, with TRBD2 identical over 8 bases. The V gene's germline CDR1 is MDHEN and CDR2 SYDVKM. The CDR3 loop spans 16 amino acids. The V gene end was trimmed by 2 bases and the J gene end by 5 bases; junction bases not matched to a gene: 8. CDR3 region: CASSLASSGADNEQFF. CDR3 DNA sequence: TGTGCCAGCAGTTTAGCGAGTAGCGGGGCTGACAATGAGCAGTTCTTC.

J is TRBJ1-5 and V is TRBV28; possibly TRBD1 for D (5 bases). The CDR3 length is 15 residues. V was trimmed by 2 bases and J by 5 bases, leaving 13 bases between them. Looked up from germline, CDR1 is MDHEN and CDR2 is SYDVKM. CDR3 sequence (DNA): TGTGCCAGCAGTTTAAGGGGCAGGTACTATCAGCCCCAGCATTTT. It yields the protein CASSLRGRYYQPQHF.

The gene calls are TRBV18 and TRBJ2-1; 9 bases match TRBD1. Trimming at V came to 4 bases and at J to 9 bases, leaving 7 bases not matched to a gene. Germline assignment: CDR1 KGHSH and CDR2 LQKENI. The CDR3 consists of 14 residues. For the CDR3, the DNA is TGTGCCAGCTCACGGGACAGGGAAAGGAGTGAGCAGTTCTTC. Residues: CASSRDRERSEQFF.

DNA for the CDR3: TGTGCCAGCAGCCGAAAAACGGACACTGAAGCTTTCTTT. It is translated as CASSRKTDTEAFF. The chain combines TRBV7-6 with TRBJ1-1; D is unclear. With 5 bases removed from V and 3 bases from J, the gap between germline ends came to 10 bases. This CDR3 contains 13 residues. Germline V gene lookup returns CDR1 SGHVS and CDR2 FNYEAQ. Based on the CDR3 plus reference TRBV7-6 and TRBJ1-1, the full variable domain is GAGVSQSPRYKVTKRGQDVALRCDPISGHVSLYWYRQALGQGPEFLTYFNYEAQQDKSGLPNDRFSAERPEGSISTLTIQRTEQRDSAMYRCASSRKTDTEAFFGQGTRLTVV.

Only a few counts were recorded for this clone. This chain uses TRBV6-4 with TRBJ2-2, with 9 positions matching TRBD2. CDR3 length: 15 residues. V was clipped by 3 bases and J by 6 bases; unmatched bases: 5. CDR1 is MRHNA and CDR2 is SNTAGT in the germline V gene. CDR3 loop: CASSEAGGSAGELFF. The CDR3 DNA follows: TGTGCCAGCAGTGAGGCGGGAGGGTCGGCCGGGGAGCTGTTTTTT.